This TCR beta chain was identified during a study of blood T cell repertoires in COVID-19. Clones were read by immunoSEQ multiplex PCR, and TCRdb kept only the in-frame ones, dropping some. The table includes approximately 500,000 clones, approximately 88% detected once. V was pared by 4 bases and J by 8 bases, with 14 bases between. The CDR3 extends over 13 amino acids. Germline V gene lookup returns CDR1 WSHSY and CDR2 SAAADI. The specimen was peripheral blood. The chain joins TRBV10-2 to TRBJ1-2; no definite D call. The sequence was collected from a woman aged 45-60 years with COVID-19, enrolled during active disease. The CDR3 spells CASSGTDSLGYTF. The DNA for the CDR3 is TGCGCCAGCAGTGGGACGGACTCATTAGGCTACACCTTC.